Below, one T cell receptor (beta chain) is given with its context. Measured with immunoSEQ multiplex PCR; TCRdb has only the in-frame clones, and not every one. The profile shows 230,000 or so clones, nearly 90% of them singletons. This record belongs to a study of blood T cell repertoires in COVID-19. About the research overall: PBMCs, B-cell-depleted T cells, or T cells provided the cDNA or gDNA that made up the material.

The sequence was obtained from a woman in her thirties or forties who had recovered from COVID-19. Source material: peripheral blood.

The CDR3 protein is CASSMGEVQETQYF. The CDR3 nucleotides are TGTGCCAGTAGTATGGGGGAGGTCCAAGAGACCCAGTACTTC. V is TRBV19 and J is TRBJ2-5, with a weak D call TRBD2 (6 bases). Germline assignment: CDR1 LNHDA and CDR2 SQIVND (reference sequence). This CDR3 has 14 residues. Trimming took 3 bases from V and 1 from J, leaving 9 bases between them.